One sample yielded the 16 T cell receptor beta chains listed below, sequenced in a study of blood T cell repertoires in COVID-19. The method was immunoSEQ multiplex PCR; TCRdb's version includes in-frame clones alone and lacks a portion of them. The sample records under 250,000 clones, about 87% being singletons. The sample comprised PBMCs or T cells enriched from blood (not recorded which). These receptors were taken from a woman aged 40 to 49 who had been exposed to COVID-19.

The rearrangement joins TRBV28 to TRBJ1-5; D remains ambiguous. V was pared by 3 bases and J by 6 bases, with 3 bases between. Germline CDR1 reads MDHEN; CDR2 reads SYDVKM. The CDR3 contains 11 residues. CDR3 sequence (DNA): TGTGCCAGCAGTTTGGCTCAGCCCCAGCATTTT. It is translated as CASSLAQPQHF.

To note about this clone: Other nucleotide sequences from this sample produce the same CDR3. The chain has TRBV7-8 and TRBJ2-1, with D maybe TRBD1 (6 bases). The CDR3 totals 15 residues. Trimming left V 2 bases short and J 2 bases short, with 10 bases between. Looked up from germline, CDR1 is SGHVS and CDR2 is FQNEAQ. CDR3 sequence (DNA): TGTGCCAGCAGCTTATATGGGGGCCCCTACAATGAGCAGTTCTTC. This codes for CASSLYGGPYNEQFF.

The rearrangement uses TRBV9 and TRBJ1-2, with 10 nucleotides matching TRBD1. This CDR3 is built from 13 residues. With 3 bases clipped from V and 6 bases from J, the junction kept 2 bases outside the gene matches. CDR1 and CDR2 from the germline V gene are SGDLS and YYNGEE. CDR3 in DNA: TGTGCCAGCAGCGCAGGGACAGGGGATGGCTACACCTTC. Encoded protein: CASSAGTGDGYTF.

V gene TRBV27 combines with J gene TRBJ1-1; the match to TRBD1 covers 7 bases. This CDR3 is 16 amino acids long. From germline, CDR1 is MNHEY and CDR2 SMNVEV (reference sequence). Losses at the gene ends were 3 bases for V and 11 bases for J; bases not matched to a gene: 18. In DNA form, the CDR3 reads TGTGCCAGCAGTTTGGTGGGTAGTATGGGACAGAGAGATGCTTTCTTT. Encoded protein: CASSLVGSMGQRDAFF.

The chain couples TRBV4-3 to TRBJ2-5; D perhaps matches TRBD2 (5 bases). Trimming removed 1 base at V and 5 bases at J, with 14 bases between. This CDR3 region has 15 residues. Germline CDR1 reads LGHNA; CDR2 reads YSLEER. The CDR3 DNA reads TGCGCCAGCAGCCAAGGATGGACGGGCGGGGAGACCCAGTACTTC. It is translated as CASSQGWTGGETQYF.

This CDR3 reads CASSQDGDRGVYEQYF. For the CDR3, the DNA is TGTGCCAGCAGCCAAGATGGGGACAGGGGCGTCTACGAGCAGTACTTC. The chain uses TRBV3-1 (or the pseudogene TRBV3-2) and TRBJ2-7; 10 positions match TRBD1. Germline loops: CDR1 LGHDT, CDR2 YNNKEL (reference sequence). CDR3 size: 16 residues. Trimming removed 0 bases from V and 3 bases from J; junction bases left unmatched: 5.

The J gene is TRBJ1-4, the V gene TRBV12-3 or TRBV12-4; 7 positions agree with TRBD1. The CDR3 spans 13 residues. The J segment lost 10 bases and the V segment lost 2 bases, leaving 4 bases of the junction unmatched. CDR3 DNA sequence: TGTGCCAGCAGTTTAAGGGGGCAGGGAAAACTGTTTTTT. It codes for CASSLRGQGKLFF.

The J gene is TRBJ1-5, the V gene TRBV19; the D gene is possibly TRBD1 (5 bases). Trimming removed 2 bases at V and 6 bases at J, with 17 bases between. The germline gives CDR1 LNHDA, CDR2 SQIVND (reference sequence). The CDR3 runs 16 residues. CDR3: CASSIHARANTQPQHF. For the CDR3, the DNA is TGTGCCAGTAGTATACACGCCAGGGCGAATACTCAGCCCCAGCATTTT.

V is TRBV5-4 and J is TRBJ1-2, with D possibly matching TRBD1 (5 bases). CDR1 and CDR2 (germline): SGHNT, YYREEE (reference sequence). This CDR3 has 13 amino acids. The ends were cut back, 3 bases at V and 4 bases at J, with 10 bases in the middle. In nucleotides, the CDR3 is TGTGCCAGCAGCTCGCAGGGTAGCTATGGCTACACCTTC. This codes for CASSSQGSYGYTF.

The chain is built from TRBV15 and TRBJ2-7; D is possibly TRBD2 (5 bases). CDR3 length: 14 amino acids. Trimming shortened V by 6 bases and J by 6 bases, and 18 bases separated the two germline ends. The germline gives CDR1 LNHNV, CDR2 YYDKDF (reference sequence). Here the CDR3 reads CATSSQGGSAEQYF. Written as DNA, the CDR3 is TGTGCCACCAGTTCCCAAGGAGGATCGGCCGAGCAGTACTTC.

DNA for the CDR3: TGTGCCAGCAGCCACTGGACATTTGAAGCTTTCTTT. As protein: CASSHWTFEAFF. The V gene is TRBV3-1 (or the pseudogene TRBV3-2), the J gene TRBJ1-1; tentative D call: TRBD1 (5 bases). Per the germline V gene, CDR1 is LGHDT and CDR2 is YNNKEL (reference sequence). CDR3 length: 12 amino acids. Trimming cost V 3 bases and J 7 bases, with 9 bases left between them.

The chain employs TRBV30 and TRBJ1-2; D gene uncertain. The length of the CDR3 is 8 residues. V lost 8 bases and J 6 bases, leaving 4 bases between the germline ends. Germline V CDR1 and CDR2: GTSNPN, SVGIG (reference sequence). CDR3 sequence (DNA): TGTGCCGGAGATGGCTACACCTTC. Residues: CAGDGYTF.

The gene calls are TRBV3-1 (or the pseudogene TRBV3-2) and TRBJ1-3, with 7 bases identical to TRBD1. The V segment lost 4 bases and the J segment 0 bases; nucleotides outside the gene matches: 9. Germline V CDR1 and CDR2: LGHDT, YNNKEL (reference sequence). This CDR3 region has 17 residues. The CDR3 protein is CASSPSHQGGSGNTIYF. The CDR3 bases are TGTGCCAGCAGCCCCTCCCACCAGGGGGGCTCTGGAAACACCATATATTTT.

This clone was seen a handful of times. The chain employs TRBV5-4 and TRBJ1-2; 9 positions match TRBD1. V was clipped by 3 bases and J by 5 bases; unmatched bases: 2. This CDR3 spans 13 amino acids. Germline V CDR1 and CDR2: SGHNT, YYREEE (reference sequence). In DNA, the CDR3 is TGTGCCAGCAGCTCGACAGGGGGTTATGGCTACACCTTC. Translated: CASSSTGGYGYTF.

CDR3 residues: CASGDRETNTGELFF. DNA of the CDR3: TGTGCCAGCGGGGACAGGGAGACGAACACCGGGGAGCTGTTTTTT. The chain has TRBV25-1 and TRBJ2-2, with 9 bases matching TRBD1. CDR1 is MGHDK and CDR2 is SYGVNS in the germline V gene. With V trimmed by 8 bases and J by 0 bases, 4 bases remained unmatched. The CDR3 extends over 15 amino acids.

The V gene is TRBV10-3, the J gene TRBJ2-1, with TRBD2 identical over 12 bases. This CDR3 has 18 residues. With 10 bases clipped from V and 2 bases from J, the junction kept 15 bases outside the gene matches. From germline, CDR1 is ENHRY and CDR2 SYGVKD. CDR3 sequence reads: CASSTSGGTRTPYNEQFF. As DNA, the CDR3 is TGTGCCAGCTCGACTAGCGGGGGAACCAGAACACCCTACAATGAGCAGTTCTTC.